This T cell receptor (beta chain) was documented in a study of blood T cell repertoires in COVID-19. Study information: COVID-19 samples, acute and convalescent, were from the United States, Italy and Spain. PBMCs, B-cell-depleted T cells, or T cells provided the cDNA or gDNA that made up the material.

Trimming removed 6 bases from V and 7 bases from J; junction bases left unmatched: 15. The CDR3 runs to 15 residues. Germline CDR1 and CDR2: MNHEY and SMNVEV (reference sequence). Original processing notes: Researchers report that nucleated cell counts were estimated from reference gene primer amplification. Assay: immunoSEQ multiplex PCR; the TCRdb copy retains only in-frame clones and omits some. The V and J calls and clone size come from that table; D and trimming were worked out from the DNA. This repertoire shows about 250,000 clones, roughly four fifths found once; its top ten account for approximately 9.1%.

This sequence joins TRBV27 and TRBJ2-7, with 7 nucleotides matching TRBD1. This receptor was taken from an elderly man with acute or convalescent COVID-19. Sequences were obtained from peripheral blood. CDR3 coding DNA: TGTGCCAGCAGCCAATCCAGGGCCAGGGGGAGAGAGCAGTACTTC. It codes for CASSQSRARGREQYF.